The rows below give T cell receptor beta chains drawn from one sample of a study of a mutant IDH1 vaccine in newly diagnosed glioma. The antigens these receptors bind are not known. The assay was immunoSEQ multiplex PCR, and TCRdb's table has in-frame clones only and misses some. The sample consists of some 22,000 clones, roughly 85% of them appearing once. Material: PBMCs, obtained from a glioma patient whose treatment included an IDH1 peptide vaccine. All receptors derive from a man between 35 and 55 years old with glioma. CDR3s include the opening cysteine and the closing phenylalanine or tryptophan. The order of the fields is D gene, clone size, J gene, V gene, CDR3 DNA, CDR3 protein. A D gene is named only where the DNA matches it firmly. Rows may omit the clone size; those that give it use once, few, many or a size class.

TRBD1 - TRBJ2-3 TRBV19 TGTGCCAGTCGGGACAGGGGGCTTACAGATACGCAGTATTTT CASRDRGLTDTQYF
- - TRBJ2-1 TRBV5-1 TGCGCCAGCAGGAGGACAGCGGGATCAGAGGAGCAGTTCTTC CASRRTAGSEEQFF
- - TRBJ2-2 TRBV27 TGTGCCAGCAGTCCGAACACCGGGGAGCTGTTTTTT CASSPNTGELFF
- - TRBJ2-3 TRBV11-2 TGTGCCAGCAGCCGTAGCGGCACAGGCGATACGCAGTATTTT CASSRSGTGDTQYF
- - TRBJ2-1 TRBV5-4 TGTGCCAGCAGCAGTGCAGACAATGAGCAGTTCTTC CASSSADNEQFF
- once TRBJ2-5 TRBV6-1 TGTGCCACCGAGGACCAACAAGAGACCCAGTACTTC CATEDQQETQYF
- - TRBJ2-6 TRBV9 TGTGCCAGCAGCCCAAGACACCTTACCTCTGGGGCCAACGTCCTGACTTTC CASSPRHLTSGANVLTF
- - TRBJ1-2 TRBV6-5 TGTGCCAGCAGTAACCCCTCGGGCTGGGGCTACACCTTC CASSNPSGWGYTF
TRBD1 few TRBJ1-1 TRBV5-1 TGCGCCAGCTCTAATGGACAGGGGATGAACACTGAAGCTTTCTTT CASSNGQGMNTEAFF
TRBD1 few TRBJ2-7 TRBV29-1 TGCAGCGTGGAGGGGGGGGACAGGGGGTACGAGCAGTACTTC CSVEGGDRGYEQYF